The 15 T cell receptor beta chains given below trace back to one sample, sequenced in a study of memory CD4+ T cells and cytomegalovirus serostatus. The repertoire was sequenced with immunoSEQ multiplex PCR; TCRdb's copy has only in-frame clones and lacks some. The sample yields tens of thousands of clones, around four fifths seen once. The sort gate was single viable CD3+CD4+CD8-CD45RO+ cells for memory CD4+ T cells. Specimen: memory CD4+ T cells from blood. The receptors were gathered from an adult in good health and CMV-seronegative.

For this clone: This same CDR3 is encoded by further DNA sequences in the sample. The CDR3 spells CASSRRTGGTEAFF. The CDR3 DNA reads as TGTGCCAGCAGTCGACGGACGGGGGGAACTGAAGCTTTCTTT. The chain combines TRBV6-5 with TRBJ1-1; weak D call: TRBD1 (5 bases). The V end lost 5 bases, the J end lost 5 bases, and 15 bases lay between the germline ends. The CDR3 extends over 14 amino acids. In germline, CDR1 is MNHEY, CDR2 SVGAGI.

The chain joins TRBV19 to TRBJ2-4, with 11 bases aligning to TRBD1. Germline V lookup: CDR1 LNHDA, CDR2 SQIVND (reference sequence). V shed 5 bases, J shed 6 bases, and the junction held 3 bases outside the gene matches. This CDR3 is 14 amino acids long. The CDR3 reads CASSSDRGLNIQYF. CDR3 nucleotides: TGTGCCAGTAGTTCGGACAGGGGGCTAAACATTCAGTACTTC.

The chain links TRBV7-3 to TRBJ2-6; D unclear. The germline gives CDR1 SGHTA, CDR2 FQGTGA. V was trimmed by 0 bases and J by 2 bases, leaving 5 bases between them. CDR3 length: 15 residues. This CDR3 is CASSLTSTGANVLTF. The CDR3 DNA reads TGTGCCAGCAGCTTAACAAGTACTGGGGCCAACGTCCTGACTTTC. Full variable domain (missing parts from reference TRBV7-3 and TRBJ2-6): GAGVSQTPSNKVTEKGKYVELRCDPISGHTALYWYRQSLGQGPEFLIYFQGTGAADDSGLPNDRFFAVRPEGSVSTLKIQRTERGDSAVYLCASSLTSTGANVLTFGAGSRLTVL.

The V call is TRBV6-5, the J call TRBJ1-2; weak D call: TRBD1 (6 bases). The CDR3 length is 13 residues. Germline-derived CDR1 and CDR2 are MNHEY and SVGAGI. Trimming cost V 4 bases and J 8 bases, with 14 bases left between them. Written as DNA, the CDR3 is TGTGCCAGCAGTTTAGGCAGGGGACGGGGCTACACCTTC. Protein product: CASSLGRGRGYTF.

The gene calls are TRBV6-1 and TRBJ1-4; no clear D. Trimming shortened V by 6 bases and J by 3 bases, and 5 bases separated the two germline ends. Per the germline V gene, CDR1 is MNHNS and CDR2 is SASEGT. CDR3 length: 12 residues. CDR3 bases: TGTGCCAGCAGGAGTTCTAATGAAAAACTGTTTTTT. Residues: CASRSSNEKLFF.

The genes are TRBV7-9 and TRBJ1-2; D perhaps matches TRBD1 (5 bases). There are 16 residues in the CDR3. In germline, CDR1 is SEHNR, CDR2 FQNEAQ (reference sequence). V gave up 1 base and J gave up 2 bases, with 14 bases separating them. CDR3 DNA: TGTGCCAGCAGCTTAGGCCAGGGTACGGGGAACTATGGCTACACCTTC. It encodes CASSLGQGTGNYGYTF.

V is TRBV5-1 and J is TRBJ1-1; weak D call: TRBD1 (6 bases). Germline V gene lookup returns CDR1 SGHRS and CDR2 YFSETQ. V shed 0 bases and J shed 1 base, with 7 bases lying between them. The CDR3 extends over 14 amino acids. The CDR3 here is CASSLDRENTEAFF. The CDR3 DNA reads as TGCGCCAGCAGCTTGGACAGGGAGAACACTGAAGCTTTCTTT. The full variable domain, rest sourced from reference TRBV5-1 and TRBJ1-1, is KAGVTQTPRYLIKTRGQQVTLSCSPISGHRSVSWYQQTPGQGLQFLFEYFSETQRNKGNFPGRFSGRQFSNSRSEMNVSTLELGDSALYLCASSLDRENTEAFFGQGTRLTVV.

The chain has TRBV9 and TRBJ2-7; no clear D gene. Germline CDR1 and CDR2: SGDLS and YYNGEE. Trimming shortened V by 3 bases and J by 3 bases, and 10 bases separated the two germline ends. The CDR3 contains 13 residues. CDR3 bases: TGTGCCAGCAGCGAGAGAGATGGCTACGAGCAGTACTTC. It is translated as CASSERDGYEQYF. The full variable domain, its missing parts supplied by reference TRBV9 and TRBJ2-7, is DSGVTQTPKHLITATGQRVTLRCSPRSGDLSVYWYQQSLDQGLQFLIQYYNGEERAKGNILERFSAQQFPDLHSELNLSSLELGDSALYFCASSERDGYEQYFGPGTRLTVT.

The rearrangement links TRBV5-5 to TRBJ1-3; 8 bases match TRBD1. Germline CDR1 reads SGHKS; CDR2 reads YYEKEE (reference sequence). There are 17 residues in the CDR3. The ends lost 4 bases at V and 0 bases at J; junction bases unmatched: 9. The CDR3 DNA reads TGTGCCAGCAGCCGAGACAGGGGCTTAAGCTCTGGAAACACCATATATTTT. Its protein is CASSRDRGLSSGNTIYF.

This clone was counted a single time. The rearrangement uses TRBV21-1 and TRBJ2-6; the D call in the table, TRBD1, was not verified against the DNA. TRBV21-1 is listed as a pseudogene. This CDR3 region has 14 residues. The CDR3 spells CARINNSGANVLTF. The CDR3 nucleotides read TGTGCCAGGATCAACAACTCTGGGGCCAACGTCCTGACTTTC.

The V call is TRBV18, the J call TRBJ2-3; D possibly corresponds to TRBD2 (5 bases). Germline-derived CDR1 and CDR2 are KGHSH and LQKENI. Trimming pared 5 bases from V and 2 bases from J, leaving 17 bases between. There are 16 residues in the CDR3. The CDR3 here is CASSKRGTPSTDTQYF. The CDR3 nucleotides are TGTGCCAGCTCAAAACGGGGAACACCATCCACAGATACGCAGTATTTT.

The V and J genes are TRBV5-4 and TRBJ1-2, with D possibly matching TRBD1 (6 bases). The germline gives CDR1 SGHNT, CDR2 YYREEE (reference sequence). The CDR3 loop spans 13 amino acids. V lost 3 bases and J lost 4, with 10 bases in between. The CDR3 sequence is CASSSGQFYGYTF. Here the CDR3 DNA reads TGTGCCAGCAGCTCCGGACAGTTCTATGGCTACACCTTC.

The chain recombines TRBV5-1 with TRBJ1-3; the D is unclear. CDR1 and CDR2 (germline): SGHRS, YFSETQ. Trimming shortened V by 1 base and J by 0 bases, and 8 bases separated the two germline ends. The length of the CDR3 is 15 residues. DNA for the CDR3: TGCGCCAGCAGCTTGACCGTAAGCTCTGGAAACACCATATATTTT. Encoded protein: CASSLTVSSGNTIYF.

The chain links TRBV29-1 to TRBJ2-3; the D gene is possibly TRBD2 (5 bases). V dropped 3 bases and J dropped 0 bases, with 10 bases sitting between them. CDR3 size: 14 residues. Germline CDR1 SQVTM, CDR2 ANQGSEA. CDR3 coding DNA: TGCAGCGTTGATGGGAGCCCTAGCACAGATACGCAGTATTTT. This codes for CSVDGSPSTDTQYF.

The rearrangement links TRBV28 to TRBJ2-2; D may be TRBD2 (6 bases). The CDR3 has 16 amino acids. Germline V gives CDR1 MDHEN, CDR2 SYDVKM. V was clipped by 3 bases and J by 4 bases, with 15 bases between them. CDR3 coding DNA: TGTGCCAGCAGTTTTATCGGGGGAGAGATCACCGGGGAGCTGTTTTTT. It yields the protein CASSFIGGEITGELFF.